This TCR beta chain originates from a study of blood T cell repertoires in COVID-19. Across the whole study: PBMCs, B-cell-depleted T cells, or T cells were the source of the cDNA or gDNA that made up the material.

Original processing methods: The assay estimated nucleated cells by amplifying reference gene primers. The table came from immunoSEQ multiplex PCR; TCRdb's copy has only in-frame clones and leaves some out. V, J and clone size reflect that table, while D and trimming were determined from the DNA. Found here are some 74,000 clones, about 87% of them singletons; the top ten hold more than 5.5%. The CDR3 is 16 amino acids. Trimming took 8 bases from V and 0 from J, leaving 19 bases between them. CDR1 and CDR2 (germline): MDHEN, SYDVKM. This sequence originates from a woman older than 75 with acute or convalescent COVID-19. The sequencing input was peripheral blood. The chain links TRBV28 to TRBJ1-1; the D gene is possibly TRBD1 (5 bases). As DNA, the CDR3 is TGTGCCAGCCCCCCCCCACAGGCTACAATGAACACTGAAGCTTTCTTT. Its protein product is CASPPPQATMNTEAFF.